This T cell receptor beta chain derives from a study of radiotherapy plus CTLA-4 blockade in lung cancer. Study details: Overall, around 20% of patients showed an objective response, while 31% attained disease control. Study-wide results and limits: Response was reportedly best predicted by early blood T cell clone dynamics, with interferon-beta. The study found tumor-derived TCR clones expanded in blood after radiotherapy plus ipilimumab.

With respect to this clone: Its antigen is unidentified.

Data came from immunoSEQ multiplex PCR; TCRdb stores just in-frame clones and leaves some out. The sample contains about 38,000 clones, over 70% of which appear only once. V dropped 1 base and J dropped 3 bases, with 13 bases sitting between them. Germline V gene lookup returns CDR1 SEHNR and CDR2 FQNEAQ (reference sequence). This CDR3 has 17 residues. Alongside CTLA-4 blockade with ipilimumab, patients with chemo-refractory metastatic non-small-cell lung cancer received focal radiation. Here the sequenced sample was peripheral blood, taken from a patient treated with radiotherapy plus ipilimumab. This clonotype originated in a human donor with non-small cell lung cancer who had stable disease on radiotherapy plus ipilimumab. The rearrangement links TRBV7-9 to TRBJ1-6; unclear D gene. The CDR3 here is CASSLDTDIYYNSPLHF. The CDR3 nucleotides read TGTGCCAGCAGCTTAGATACCGATATCTACTATAATTCACCCCTCCACTTT.